These T cell receptor beta chains were read from a single sample in a study of shared clonotypes between healthy human individuals. Profiled with immunoSEQ multiplex PCR; TCRdb holds only in-frame clones, not every one. This sample has about 610,000 clones, with roughly 96% found just once. Sequencing input: naive CD8+ T cells sorted from blood. The receptors were gathered from a woman between 25 and 40 years old in good health. The CDR3 runs from the conserved cysteine through the conserved F or W. D genes are given only for firm matches. Rows give clone size only sometimes, using once, few, many, or a class for an expanded clone.

>TRBD1|TRBV28|TRBJ2-1|NA
CASRLQGVWNEQFF
TGTGCCAGCAGACTACAGGGGGTCTGGAATGAGCAGTTCTTC
>NA|TRBV6-5|TRBJ2-7|NA
CASSPPRAGPHEQYF
TGTGCCAGCAGTCCGCCAAGGGCAGGGCCCCACGAGCAGTACTTC
>TRBD2|TRBV11-2|TRBJ2-1|NA
CASNDPGGTSGYNEQFF
TGTGCCAGCAACGACCCGGGGGGGACTAGCGGTTACAATGAGCAGTTCTTC
>TRBD2|TRBV27|TRBJ2-7|NA
CASGLAEHYEQYF
TGTGCCAGCGGTCTAGCGGAGCACTACGAGCAGTACTTC
>TRBD1|TRBV5-1|TRBJ2-2|NA
CASSLSGGAFTGELFF
TGCGCCAGCAGCTTGTCAGGGGGCGCTTTTACCGGGGAGCTGTTTTTT
>TRBD2|TRBV10-2|TRBJ2-1|NA
CASQSGTSSSYNEQFF
TGCGCCAGTCAATCCGGGACTAGCAGCTCCTACAATGAGCAGTTCTTC
>NA|TRBV5-1|TRBJ2-7|NA
CASSPGASYEQYF
TGCGCCAGCAGCCCGGGGGCCTCCTACGAGCAGTACTTC
>TRBD2|TRBV19|TRBJ2-7|NA
CASSSGTSTIYEQYF
TGTGCCAGTAGTAGTGGGACTAGCACCATTTACGAGCAGTACTTC
>TRBD1|TRBV27|TRBJ2-5|NA
CASRQGTGETQYF
TGTGCCAGCAGACAAGGGACAGGTGAGACCCAGTACTTC
>TRBD2|TRBV6-5|TRBJ2-7|NA
CASSYQVASGYEQYF
TGTGCCAGCAGTTATCAGGTCGCTAGCGGATACGAGCAGTACTTC
>NA|TRBV19|TRBJ1-1|NA
CASSMGTEEAFF
TGTGCCAGTAGTATGGGGACGGAGGAAGCTTTCTTT
>TRBD1|TRBV6-1|TRBJ2-5|NA
CASSGRQGPETQYF
TGTGCCAGCAGTGGGAGACAGGGTCCGGAGACCCAGTACTTC
>NA|TRBV2|TRBJ2-7|NA
CASSEGATYEQYF
TGTGCCAGCAGTGAAGGGGCCACTTACGAGCAGTACTTC
>NA|TRBV13|TRBJ2-3|NA
CASSFGGGGPDTQYF
TGTGCCAGCAGCTTTGGGGGAGGGGGGCCAGATACGCAGTATTTT
>NA|TRBV19|TRBJ1-2|few
CASSIASPEHYGYTF
TGTGCCAGTAGTATTGCGAGCCCTGAACACTATGGCTACACCTTC
>TRBD2|TRBV4-1|TRBJ2-7|NA
CASSQEGLASYEQYF
TGCGCCAGCAGCCAAGAAGGACTAGCCTCCTACGAGCAGTACTTC
>TRBD1|TRBV28|TRBJ1-5|NA
CASSFPDRGNQPQHF
TGTGCCAGCAGTTTCCCCGACAGGGGGAATCAGCCCCAGCATTTT
>NA|TRBV28|TRBJ2-7|NA
CASSRGPGYEQYF
TGTGCCAGCAGTCGGGGACCGGGTTACGAGCAGTACTTC
>NA|TRBV11-2|TRBJ2-3|NA
CASSSLGDTQYF
TGTGCCAGCTCGAGCTTAGGAGATACGCAGTATTTT
>TRBD1|TRBV28|TRBJ1-5|NA
CASRPDRGPGGQPQHF
TGTGCCAGCAGACCCGACAGGGGGCCGGGGGGCCAGCCCCAGCATTTT
>NA|TRBV11-2|TRBJ1-1|NA
CASSYRSDIMGWTEAFF
TGTGCCAGCAGCTACAGATCAGACATAATGGGCTGGACTGAAGCTTTCTTT
>TRBD1|TRBV13|TRBJ1-4|NA
CASRIAGGKGELFF
TGTGCCAGCCGAATCGCAGGGGGGAAGGGGGAACTGTTTTTT